Each of the 15 T cell receptor beta chains below was sequenced from the same sample in a study of T cell changes during pregnancy in multiple sclerosis. Clones were sequenced by immunoSEQ multiplex PCR, and TCRdb holds only the in-frame ones, with some missing. The sample includes 91,000 or so clones, approximately 92% of them seen just once. The material sequenced was peripheral blood, taken after pregnancy. These receptors were obtained from a female donor with multiple sclerosis, enrolled in a pregnancy study.

V usage is TRBV7-6 and J usage is TRBJ2-7, with 7 bases identical to TRBD1. CDR1 is SGHVS, CDR2 FNYEAQ, per germline. This CDR3 has 16 residues. V dropped 5 bases and J dropped 3; count of bases not matched to a gene: 13. In DNA form, the CDR3 reads TGTGCCAGCAGCGAAGAGGTGGGTGACAGGGACTACGAGCAGTACTTC. Its protein is CASSEEVGDRDYEQYF.

V and J are TRBV27 and TRBJ1-1; 8 bases match TRBD1. V trimming: 2 bases; J trimming: 2 bases; junction bases outside the gene matches: 4. This CDR3 region has 15 residues. Germline CDR1 MNHEY, CDR2 SMNVEV (reference sequence). This CDR3 reads CASSLIDRGNTEAFF. CDR3 nucleotides: TGTGCCAGCAGTTTAATCGACAGGGGCAACACTGAAGCTTTCTTT.

The V call is TRBV7-9, the J call TRBJ2-5; 8 bases align to TRBD1. The germline V gene encodes CDR1 SEHNR and CDR2 FQNEAQ (reference sequence). The CDR3 covers 14 residues. The trim removed 5 bases at V and 5 bases at J, leaving 7 bases unmatched. In DNA, the CDR3 is TGTGCCAGCAGCCAAGACAGGGGTGGGGAGACCCAGTACTTC. This sequence encodes CASSQDRGGETQYF.

The J gene is TRBJ2-7, the V gene TRBV10-1, with TRBD1 matching 7 bases. Germline V lookup: CDR1 WNHNN, CDR2 SYGVQD (reference sequence). Trimming took 8 bases from V and 6 from J; bases not matched to a gene: 13. CDR3 length: 14 amino acids. The CDR3 nucleotides are TGCGCCAGCCCATTGACAGGGAAGGCGATCGAGCAGTACTTC. It translates to CASPLTGKAIEQYF.

The chain combines TRBV6-5 with TRBJ1-2; 7 nucleotides agree with TRBD1. V lost 2 bases to trimming and J lost 3 bases; unmatched junction nucleotides: 6. Germline V lookup: CDR1 MNHEY, CDR2 SVGAGI. This CDR3 has 15 amino acids. CDR3 DNA sequence: TGTGCCAGCAGTTACCTCTACGACAGGGACTATGGCTACACCTTC. Amino acids: CASSYLYDRDYGYTF.

V is TRBV7-9 and J is TRBJ1-2; perhaps TRBD1 as D (6 bases). The V end was cut by 4 bases, the J end by 4 bases, with 16 bases between. Germline assignment: CDR1 SEHNR and CDR2 FQNEAQ (reference sequence). The CDR3 loop spans 15 amino acids. The chain's CDR3 is CASSSQSQGSYGYTF. Here the CDR3 DNA reads TGTGCCAGCAGCTCCCAATCCCAGGGGTCCTATGGCTACACCTTC.

This chain uses TRBV18 with TRBJ2-3; no clear D gene. The CDR3 extends over 13 amino acids. The germline V gene has CDR1 KGHSH and CDR2 LQKENI. Trimming cost V 1 base and J 5 bases, with 7 bases left between them. As DNA, the CDR3 is TGTGCCAGCTCACCACACCCCAGAGATACGCAGTATTTT. Translated: CASSPHPRDTQYF.

The chain joins TRBV9 to TRBJ2-7; a possible D gene is TRBD1 (6 bases). The length of the CDR3 is 16 residues. CDR1 SGDLS and CDR2 YYNGEE come from the germline V gene. V was clipped by 3 bases and J by 6 bases, with 22 bases between them. The DNA of the CDR3 is TGTGCCAGCAGCGAACGTCCACATACCGGGACATCCGAGCAGTACTTC. It codes for CASSERPHTGTSEQYF.

The J gene is TRBJ1-2, the V gene TRBV21-1; the tabulated D call, TRBD1, remains unverified against the DNA. TRBV21-1 is annotated as a pseudogene. The CDR3 runs 16 residues. CDR3 protein: CASSKKRQGQSRGYTF. DNA for the CDR3: TGTGCCAGCAGCAAGAAGAGACAGGGGCAGAGTAGGGGCTACACCTTC.

The V and J genes are TRBV5-5 and TRBJ2-7, with D possibly TRBD1 on 6 matching bases. Germline V CDR1 and CDR2: SGHKS, YYEKEE (reference sequence). V lost 4 bases to trimming and J lost 4 bases, with 18 bases between them. This CDR3 region has 15 residues. CDR3 loop: CASSHNTGIQYEQYF. The CDR3 DNA reads as TGTGCCAGCAGCCACAATACAGGGATTCAATACGAGCAGTACTTC.

This clone was detected only once. The chain couples TRBV28 to TRBJ1-4; weak D call: TRBD1 (6 bases). Germline lookup yields CDR1 MDHEN and CDR2 SYDVKM. The CDR3 has 16 amino acids. Between the trimmed V and J ends, which lost 7 bases and 4 bases, there was a span of 19 bases. CDR3 amino acids: CASNLRPQGHNEKLFF. Here the CDR3 DNA reads TGTGCCAGCAACCTTAGACCCCAGGGACATAATGAAAAACTGTTTTTT.

This clone appeared once. J is TRBJ2-3 and V is TRBV7-9; a weak D match, TRBD2 (7 bases). The CDR3 runs to 16 residues. V was cut by 5 bases and J by 1 base, with 16 bases left in between. Germline CDR1 is SEHNR and CDR2 is FQNEAQ (reference sequence). CDR3 protein: CASSPKGGLGTDTQYF. DNA for the CDR3: TGTGCCAGCAGCCCGAAGGGGGGGCTTGGCACAGATACGCAGTATTTT.

The chain employs TRBV7-2 and TRBJ1-3; no clear D gene. In germline, CDR1 is SGHTA, CDR2 FQGNSA. The CDR3 runs to 15 residues. The ends were cut back, 1 base at V and 0 bases at J, with 7 bases in the middle. The CDR3 coding sequence is TGTGCCAGCAGCTTAGGGGAGAGCTCTGGAAACACCATATATTTT. Residues: CASSLGESSGNTIYF.

The chain recombines TRBV28 with TRBJ2-7; 10 positions agree with TRBD1. The length of the CDR3 is 15 residues. Germline lookup yields CDR1 MDHEN and CDR2 SYDVKM. V dropped 6 bases and J dropped 1; count of bases not matched to a gene: 6. This CDR3 reads CASSDPGQGSYEQYF. The CDR3 nucleotides are TGTGCCAGCAGCGACCCGGGACAGGGGTCCTACGAGCAGTACTTC.

The chain joins TRBV30 to TRBJ2-7; 8 nucleotides align to TRBD2. Germline V gene sequence: CDR1 GTSNPN, CDR2 SVGIG (reference sequence). V dropped 7 bases and J dropped 2; count of bases not matched to a gene: 7. CDR3 size: 13 residues. The CDR3 reads CASGGGGTYEQYF. CDR3 sequence (DNA): TGTGCCTCGGGAGGCGGGGGGACCTACGAGCAGTACTTC.